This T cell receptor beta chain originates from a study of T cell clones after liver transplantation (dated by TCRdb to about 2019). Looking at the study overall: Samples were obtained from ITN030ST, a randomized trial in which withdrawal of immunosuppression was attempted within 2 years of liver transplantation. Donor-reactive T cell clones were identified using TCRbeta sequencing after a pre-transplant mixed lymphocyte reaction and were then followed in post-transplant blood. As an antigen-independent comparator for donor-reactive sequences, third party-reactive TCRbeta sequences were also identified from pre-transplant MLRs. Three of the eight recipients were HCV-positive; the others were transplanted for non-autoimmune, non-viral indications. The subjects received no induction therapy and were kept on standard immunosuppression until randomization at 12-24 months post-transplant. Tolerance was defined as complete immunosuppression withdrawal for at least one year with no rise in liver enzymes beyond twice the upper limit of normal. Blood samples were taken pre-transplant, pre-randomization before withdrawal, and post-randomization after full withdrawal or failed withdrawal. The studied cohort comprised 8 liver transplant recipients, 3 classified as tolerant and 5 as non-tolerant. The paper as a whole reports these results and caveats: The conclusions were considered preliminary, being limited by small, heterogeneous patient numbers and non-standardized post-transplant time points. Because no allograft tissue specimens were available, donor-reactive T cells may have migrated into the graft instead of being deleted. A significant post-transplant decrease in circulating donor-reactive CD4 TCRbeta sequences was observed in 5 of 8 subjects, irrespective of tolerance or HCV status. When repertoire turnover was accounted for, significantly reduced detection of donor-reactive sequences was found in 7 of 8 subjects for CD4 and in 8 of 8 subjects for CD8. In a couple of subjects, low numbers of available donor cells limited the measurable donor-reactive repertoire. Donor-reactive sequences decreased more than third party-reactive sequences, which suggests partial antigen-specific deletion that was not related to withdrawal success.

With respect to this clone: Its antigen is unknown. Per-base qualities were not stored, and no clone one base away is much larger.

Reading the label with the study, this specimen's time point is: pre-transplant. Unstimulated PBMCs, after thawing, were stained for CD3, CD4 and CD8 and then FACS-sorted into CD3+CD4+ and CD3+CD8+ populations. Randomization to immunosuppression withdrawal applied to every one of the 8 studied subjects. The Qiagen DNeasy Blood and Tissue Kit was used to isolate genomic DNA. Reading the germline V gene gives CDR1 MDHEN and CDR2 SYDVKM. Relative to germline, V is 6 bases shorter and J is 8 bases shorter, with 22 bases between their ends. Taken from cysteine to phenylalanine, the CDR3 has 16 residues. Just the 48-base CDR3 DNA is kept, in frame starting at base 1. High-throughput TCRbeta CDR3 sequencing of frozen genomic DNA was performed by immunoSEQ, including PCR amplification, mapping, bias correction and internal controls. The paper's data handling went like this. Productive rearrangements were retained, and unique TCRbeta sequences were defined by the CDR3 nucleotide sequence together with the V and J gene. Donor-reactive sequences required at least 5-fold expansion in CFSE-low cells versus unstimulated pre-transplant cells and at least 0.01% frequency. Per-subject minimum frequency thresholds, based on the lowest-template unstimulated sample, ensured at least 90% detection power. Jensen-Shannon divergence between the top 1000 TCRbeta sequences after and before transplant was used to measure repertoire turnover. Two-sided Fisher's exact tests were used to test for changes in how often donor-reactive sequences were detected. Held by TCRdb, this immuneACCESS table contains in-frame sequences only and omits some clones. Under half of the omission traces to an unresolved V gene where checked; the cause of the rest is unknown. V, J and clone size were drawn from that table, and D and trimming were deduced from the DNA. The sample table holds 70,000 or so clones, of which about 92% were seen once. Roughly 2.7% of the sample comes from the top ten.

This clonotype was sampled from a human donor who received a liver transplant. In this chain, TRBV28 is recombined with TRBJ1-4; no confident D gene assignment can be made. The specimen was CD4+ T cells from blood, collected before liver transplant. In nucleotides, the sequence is TGTGCCAGCAGCCCCCGAGGGCACCCCCAAAAGGAAAAACTGTTTTTT. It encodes CASSPRGHPQKEKLFF.